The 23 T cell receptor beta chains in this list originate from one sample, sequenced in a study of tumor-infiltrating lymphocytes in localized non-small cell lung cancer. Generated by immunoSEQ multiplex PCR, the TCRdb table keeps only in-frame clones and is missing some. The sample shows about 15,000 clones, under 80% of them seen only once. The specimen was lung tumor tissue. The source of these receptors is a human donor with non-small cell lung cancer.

The CDR3 sequence is CASSSLKVAGSYEQYF. CDR3 coding DNA: TGTGCCAGCAGTTCCCTTAAGGTAGCGGGGTCCTACGAGCAGTACTTC. The gene calls are TRBV28 and TRBJ2-7; TRBD2 agrees at 8 bases. The CDR3 is made up of 16 amino acids. Germline assignment: CDR1 MDHEN and CDR2 SYDVKM. The J segment lost 1 base and the V segment lost 4 bases, leaving 9 bases of the junction unmatched.

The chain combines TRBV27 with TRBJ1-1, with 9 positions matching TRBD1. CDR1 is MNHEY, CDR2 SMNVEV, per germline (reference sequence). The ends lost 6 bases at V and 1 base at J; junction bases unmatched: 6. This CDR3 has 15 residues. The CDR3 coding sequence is TGTGCCAGCAGACTCGGACAGGGGCAGAACACTGAAGCTTTCTTT. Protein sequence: CASRLGQGQNTEAFF.

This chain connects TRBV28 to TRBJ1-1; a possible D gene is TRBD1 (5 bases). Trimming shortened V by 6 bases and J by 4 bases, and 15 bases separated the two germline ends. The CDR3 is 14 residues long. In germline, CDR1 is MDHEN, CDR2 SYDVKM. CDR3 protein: CASSLGVGGTEAFF. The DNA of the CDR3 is TGTGCCAGCAGCCTAGGGGTGGGGGGCACTGAAGCTTTCTTT. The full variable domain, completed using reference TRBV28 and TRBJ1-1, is DVKVTQSSRYLVKRTGEKVFLECVQDMDHENMFWYRQDPGLGLRLIYFSYDVKMKEKGDIPEGYSVSREKKERFSLILESASTNQTSMYLCASSLGVGGTEAFFGQGTRLTVV.

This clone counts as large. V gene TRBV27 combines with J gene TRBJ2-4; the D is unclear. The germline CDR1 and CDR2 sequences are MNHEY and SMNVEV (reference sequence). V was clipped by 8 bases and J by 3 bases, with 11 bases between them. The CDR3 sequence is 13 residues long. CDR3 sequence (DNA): TGTGCCAGCGTAGAGAATGACAAAAACATTCAGTACTTC. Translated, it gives CASVENDKNIQYF.

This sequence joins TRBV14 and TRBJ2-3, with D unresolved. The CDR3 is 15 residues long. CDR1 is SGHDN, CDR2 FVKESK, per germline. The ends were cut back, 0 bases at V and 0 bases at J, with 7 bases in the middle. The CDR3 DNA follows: TGTGCCAGCAGCCAAGATTACGCGAGCACAGATACGCAGTATTTT. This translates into CASSQDYASTDTQYF.

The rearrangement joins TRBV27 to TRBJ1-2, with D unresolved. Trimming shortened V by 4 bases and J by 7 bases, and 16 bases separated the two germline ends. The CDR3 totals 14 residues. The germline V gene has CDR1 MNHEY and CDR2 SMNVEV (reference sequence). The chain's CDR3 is CASSSWPLFSGYTF. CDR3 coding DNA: TGTGCCAGCAGTTCCTGGCCGCTGTTTTCTGGCTACACCTTC.

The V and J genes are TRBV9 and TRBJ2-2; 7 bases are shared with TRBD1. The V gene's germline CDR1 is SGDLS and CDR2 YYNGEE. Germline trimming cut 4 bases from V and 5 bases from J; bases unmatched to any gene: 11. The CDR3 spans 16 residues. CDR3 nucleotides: TGTGCCAGCAGCTCGATCATAGGGGGCGCAACCGGGGAGCTGTTTTTT. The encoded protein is CASSSIIGGATGELFF.

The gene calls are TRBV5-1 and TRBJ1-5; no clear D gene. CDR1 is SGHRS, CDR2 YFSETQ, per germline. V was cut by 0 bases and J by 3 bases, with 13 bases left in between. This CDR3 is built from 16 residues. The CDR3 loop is CASSLVPADNNQPQHF. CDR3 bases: TGCGCCAGCAGCTTGGTTCCGGCCGATAACAATCAGCCCCAGCATTTT.

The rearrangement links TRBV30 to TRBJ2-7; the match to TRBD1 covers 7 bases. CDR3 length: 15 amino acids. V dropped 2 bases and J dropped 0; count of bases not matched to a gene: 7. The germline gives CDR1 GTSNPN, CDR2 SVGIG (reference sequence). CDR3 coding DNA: TGTGCCTGGAGTCGAAGTGGGACAGCCTCCTACGAGCAGTACTTC. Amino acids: CAWSRSGTASYEQYF.

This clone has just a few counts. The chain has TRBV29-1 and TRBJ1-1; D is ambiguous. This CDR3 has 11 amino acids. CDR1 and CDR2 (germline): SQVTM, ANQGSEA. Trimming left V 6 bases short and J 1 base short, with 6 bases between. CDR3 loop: CSVPSNTEAFF. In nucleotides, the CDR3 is TGCAGCGTCCCCTCGAACACTGAAGCTTTCTTT.

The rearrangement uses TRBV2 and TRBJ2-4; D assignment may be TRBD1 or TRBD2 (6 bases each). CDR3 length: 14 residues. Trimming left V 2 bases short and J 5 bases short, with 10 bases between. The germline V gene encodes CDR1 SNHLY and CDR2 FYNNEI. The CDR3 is CASSELGGQNIQYF. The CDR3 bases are TGTGCCAGCAGTGAACTGGGGGGCCAAAACATTCAGTACTTC.

In DNA form, the CDR3 reads TGTGCCAGCAGCTTTAGAGAGCGGGAGTATCGTGAGACCCAGTACTTC. Protein: CASSFREREYRETQYF. The V gene is TRBV7-3, the J gene TRBJ2-5, with TRBD2 matching 8 bases. Unmatched junction bases numbered 11, after V lost 3 bases and J lost 5 bases. The CDR3 sequence is 16 residues long. Per the germline V gene, CDR1 is SGHTA and CDR2 is FQGTGA.

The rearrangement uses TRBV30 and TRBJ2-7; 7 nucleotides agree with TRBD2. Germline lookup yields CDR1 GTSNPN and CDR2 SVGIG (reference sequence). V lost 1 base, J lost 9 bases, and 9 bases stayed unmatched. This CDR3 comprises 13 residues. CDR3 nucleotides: TGTGCCTGGAGTGGGGGGGGGTCAGGATGGCAGTACTTC. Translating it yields CAWSGGGSGWQYF.

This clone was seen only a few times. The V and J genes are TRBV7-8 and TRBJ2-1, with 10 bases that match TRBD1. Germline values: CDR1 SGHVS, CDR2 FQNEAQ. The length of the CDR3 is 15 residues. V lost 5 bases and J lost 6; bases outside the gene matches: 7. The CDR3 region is CASSPGTGVLNEQFF. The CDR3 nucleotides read TGTGCCAGCAGCCCCGGGACAGGGGTTCTCAATGAGCAGTTCTTC.

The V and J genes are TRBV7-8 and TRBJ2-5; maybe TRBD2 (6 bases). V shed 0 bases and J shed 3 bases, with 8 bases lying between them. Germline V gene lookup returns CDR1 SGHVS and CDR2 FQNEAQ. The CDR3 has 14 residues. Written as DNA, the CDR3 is TGTGCCAGCAGCTTAGCGTGGGGGGAAGAGACCCAGTACTTC. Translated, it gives CASSLAWGEETQYF.

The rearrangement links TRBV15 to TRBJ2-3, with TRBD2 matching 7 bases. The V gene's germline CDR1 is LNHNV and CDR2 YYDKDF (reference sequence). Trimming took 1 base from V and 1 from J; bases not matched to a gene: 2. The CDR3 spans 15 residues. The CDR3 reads CATSRVGGGTDTQYF. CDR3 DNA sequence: TGTGCCACCAGCAGAGTGGGGGGGGGCACAGATACGCAGTATTTT.

CDR3 in amino acids: CAISGRDSLTGTDTQYF. CDR3 nucleotides: TGTGCCATCAGTGGCCGGGACAGTCTTACTGGCACAGATACGCAGTATTTT. This rearrangement joins TRBV10-3 to TRBJ2-3; 7 nucleotides align to TRBD1. Losses at the gene ends were 4 bases for V and 1 base for J; bases not matched to a gene: 11. Germline V gene lookup returns CDR1 ENHRY and CDR2 SYGVKD. The CDR3 is 17 amino acids.

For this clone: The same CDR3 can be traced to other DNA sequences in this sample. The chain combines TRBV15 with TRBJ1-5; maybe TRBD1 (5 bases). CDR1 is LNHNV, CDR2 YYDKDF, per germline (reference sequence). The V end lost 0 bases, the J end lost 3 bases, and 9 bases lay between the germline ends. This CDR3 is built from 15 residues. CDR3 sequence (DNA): TGTGCCACCAGCAGAGACCGGGGGTCCAATCAGCCCCAGCATTTT. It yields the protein CATSRDRGSNQPQHF. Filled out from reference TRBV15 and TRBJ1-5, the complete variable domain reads DAMVIQNPRYQVTQFGKPVTLSCSQTLNHNVMYWYQQKSSQAPKLLFHYYDKDFNNEADTPDNFQSRRPNTSFCFLDIRSPGLGDTAMYLCATSRDRGSNQPQHFGDGTRLSIL.

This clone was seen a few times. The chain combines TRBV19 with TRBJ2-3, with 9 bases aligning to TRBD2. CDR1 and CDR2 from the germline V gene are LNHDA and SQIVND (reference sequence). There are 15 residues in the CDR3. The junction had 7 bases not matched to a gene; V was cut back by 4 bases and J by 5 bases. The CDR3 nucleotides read TGTGCCAGTAGTACCGCGGGAGGGCGGGGAGATACGCAGTATTTT. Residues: CASSTAGGRGDTQYF.

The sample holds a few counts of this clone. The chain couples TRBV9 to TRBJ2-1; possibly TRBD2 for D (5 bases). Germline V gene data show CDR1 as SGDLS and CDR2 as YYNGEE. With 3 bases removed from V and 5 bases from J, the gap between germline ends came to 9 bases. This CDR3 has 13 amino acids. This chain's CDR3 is CASSGRSHNEQFF. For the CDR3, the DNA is TGTGCCAGCAGCGGGAGGAGCCACAATGAGCAGTTCTTC.

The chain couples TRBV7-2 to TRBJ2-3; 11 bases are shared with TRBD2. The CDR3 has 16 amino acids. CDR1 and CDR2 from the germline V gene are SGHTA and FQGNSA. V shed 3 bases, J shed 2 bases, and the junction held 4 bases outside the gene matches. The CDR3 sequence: CASSLRLAGITDTQYF. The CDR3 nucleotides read TGTGCCAGCAGCTTGAGACTAGCGGGGATCACAGATACGCAGTATTTT.

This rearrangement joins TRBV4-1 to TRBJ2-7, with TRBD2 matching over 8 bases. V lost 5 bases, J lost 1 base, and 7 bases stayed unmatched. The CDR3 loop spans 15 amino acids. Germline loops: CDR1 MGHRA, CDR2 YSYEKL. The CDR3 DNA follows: TGCGCCAGCAGCTACGGACTAGCAGCTTCCTACGAGCAGTACTTC. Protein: CASSYGLAASYEQYF.

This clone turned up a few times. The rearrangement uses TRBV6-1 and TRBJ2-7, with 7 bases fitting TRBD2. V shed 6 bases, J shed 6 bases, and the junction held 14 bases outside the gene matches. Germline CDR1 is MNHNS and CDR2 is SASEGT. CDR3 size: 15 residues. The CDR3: CASSLQRGGLSEQYF. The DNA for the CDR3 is TGTGCCAGCAGCCTCCAGCGGGGCGGTCTGAGCGAGCAGTACTTC.